The next 14 T cell receptor beta chains were all read from a single sample in a study of tumor-infiltrating lymphocytes in primary liver carcinoma. The authors made TCR beta cDNA from around 500 ng total RNA with a constant-region primer. ARM-PCR, slightly modified, supplied the TCR beta libraries through three nested multiplex PCR rounds. The study ran its first two PCR rounds for about 11 cycles each, using TRBV1-TRBV30 forward primers and a C-beta reverse primer. MiXCR, applied by TCRdb to the multiplex PCR reads, yields one record per CDR3 protein. In the table there are 200,000 or so distinct CDR3 sequences, roughly two thirds of which are singletons. Germline DNA was also extracted, while the blood RNA originated from unsorted whole blood. The sample comprised peripheral blood. All receptors derive from a woman between 55 and 75 years old with primary liver carcinoma and hepatitis B virus infection.

Ten or more counts support this clonotype. The rearrangement links TRBV6-1 to TRBJ2-7; TRBD1 matches at 7 bases. Trimming cost V 2 bases and J 3 bases; bases outside gene matches: 4. CDR3 length: 14 residues. Germline V gene data show CDR1 as MNHNS and CDR2 as SASEGT. The CDR3 reads CASSETWTGYEQYF. CDR3 coding DNA: TGTGCCAGCAGTGAAACTTGGACAGGCTACGAGCAGTACTTC.

This clonotype was recorded at least ten times. The chain links TRBV12-3 or TRBV12-4 to TRBJ1-4; D may be TRBD1 (5 bases). The CDR3 extends over 12 amino acids. Trimming took off 8 bases at V and 7 bases at J, with 11 bases between the two ends. The CDR3: CASSVGTEKLFF. The CDR3 DNA is TGTGCCAGCTCGGTGGGGACTGAAAAACTGTTTTTT.

This clonotype was detected only a few times. It is likely a read error, because the conserved phenylalanine at the end of the CDR3 is missing. The CDR3: CASSLVRGQGIGYTS. The CDR3 nucleotides read TGTGCCAGCAGTTTAGTTCGTGGGCAGGGAATCGGCTACACCTCC. The chain links TRBV11-2 to TRBJ1-2; tentatively, D is TRBD1 (5 bases). From germline, CDR1 is SGHAT and CDR2 FQNNGV. The CDR3 extends over 15 amino acids.

On this clonotype itself: With a much larger clone just one base away, this may be a read error. The chain recombines TRBV4-1 with TRBJ2-1; possible D gene TRBD2, 5 bases. V was trimmed by 2 bases and J by 5 bases, leaving 10 bases between them. The CDR3 is 14 residues long. Germline V CDR1 and CDR2: MGHRA, YSYEKL. Here the CDR3 reads CASSQQRRHNEQFF. CDR3 bases: TGCGCCAGCAGCCAACAGCGGAGGCACAATGAGCAGTTCTTC.

This clonotype has ten or more counts. The V and J genes are TRBV4-1 and TRBJ1-5; 9 bases align to TRBD1. This CDR3 has 15 residues. CDR1 and CDR2 (germline): MGHRA, YSYEKL. V gave up 4 bases and J gave up 3 bases; unmatched junction bases: 4. CDR3 in DNA: TGCGCCAGCAGCCTCAGACAGGGGGTCAATCAGCCCCAGCATTTT. Residues: CASSLRQGVNQPQHF.

As concerns this clonotype: Given the absence of the conserved phenylalanine or tryptophan at the CDR3 end, a read error is likely. The V and J genes are TRBV29-1 and TRBJ2-6; D remains unclear. CDR3 length: 15 residues. From germline, CDR1 is SQVTM and CDR2 ANQGSEA. V lost 6 bases, J lost 14 bases, and 26 bases lay in between. CDR3 amino acids: CSVLIRDCSNNILTY. Here the CDR3 DNA reads TGCAGCGTGCTTATCCGCGACTGCAGTAATAACATCCTGACTTAC.

This clonotype was detected only once. This may come from a read error, since a much larger clone is one base off. The chain employs TRBV12-3 or TRBV12-4 and TRBJ1-1, with unresolved D. V dropped 6 bases and J dropped 1 base, with 12 bases sitting between them. This CDR3 is 14 amino acids long. The CDR3 sequence is CASSPTAQNTEAFF. DNA of the CDR3: TGTGCCAGCAGCCCTACTGCACAGAACACTGAAGCTTTCTTT.

This chain joins TRBV11-2 and TRBJ2-2, with D unresolved. Trimming pared 2 bases from V and 5 bases from J, leaving 6 bases between. The CDR3 is 13 amino acids. Looked up from germline, CDR1 is SGHAT and CDR2 is FQNNGV. For the CDR3, the DNA is TGTGCCAGCAGCTTACACGAAACCGGGGAGCTGTTTTTT. This sequence encodes CASSLHETGELFF.

This clonotype was seen only a few times. This chain links TRBV28 with TRBJ1-6; tentative D call: TRBD1 (6 bases). The length of the CDR3 is 14 residues. CDR1 MDHEN and CDR2 SYDVKM come from the germline V gene. V was pared by 8 bases and J by 10 bases, with 18 bases between. In DNA form, the CDR3 reads TGTGCCAGCTTCCCAGGGGTTCTAGGGTCACCCCTCCACTTT. Translating it yields CASFPGVLGSPLHF.

The gene calls are TRBV28 and TRBJ2-1; D is perhaps TRBD2 (5 bases). The CDR3 is 15 residues long. The germline CDR1 and CDR2 sequences are MDHEN and SYDVKM. The V end was cut by 8 bases, the J end by 2 bases, with 16 bases between. For the CDR3, the DNA is TGTGCCAGCGGGGTCTTAGCGACGGCCTACAATGAGCAGTTCTTC. This sequence encodes CASGVLATAYNEQFF. The entire variable domain, with the rest obtained from reference TRBV28 and TRBJ2-1, is as follows: DVKVTQSSRYLVKRTGEKVFLECVQDMDHENMFWYRQDPGLGLRLIYFSYDVKMKEKGDIPEGYSVSREKKERFSLILESASTNQTSMYLCASGVLATAYNEQFFGPGTRLTVL.

Points on this clonotype: This CDR3 is missing its conserved last phenylalanine or tryptophan, likely due to a read error. The CDR3 DNA is TGTGCTAGCAGCCGTACAGGGTGGACCGGGGAGCTGTTTTAT. This sequence encodes CASSRTGWTGELFY. The rearrangement links TRBV11-2 to TRBJ2-2; tentatively, D is TRBD1 (6 bases). Per germline, CDR1 SGHAT and CDR2 FQNNGV. CDR3 size: 14 residues.

Comment on this clonotype: The germline gene is not matched at one end of the junction; a read error may be the cause. The CDR3 loop is CSVRTGGQLQHF. CDR3 bases: TGCAGCGTCAGGACAGGTGGTCAGCTCCAGCATTTT. This chain connects TRBV29-1 to TRBJ1-5; 7 bases line up with TRBD1. The CDR3 sequence is 12 residues long. In germline, CDR1 is SQVTM, CDR2 ANQGSEA. Combining the CDR3 with reference TRBV29-1 and TRBJ1-5 gives the whole variable domain SAVISQKPSRDICQRGTSLTIQCQVDSQVTMMFWYRQQPGQSLTLIATANQGSEATYESGFVIDKFPISRPNLTFSTLTVSNMSPEDSSIYLCSVRTGGQLQHFGDGTRLSIL.

This clonotype was seen ten or more times. J is TRBJ2-1 and V is TRBV7-9; a possible D gene is TRBD2 (5 bases). V lost 3 bases and J 6 bases, leaving 6 bases between the germline ends. This CDR3 is built from 12 residues. Germline CDR1 reads SEHNR; CDR2 reads FQNEAQ (reference sequence). The CDR3 loop reads CASSFRGNEQFF. The CDR3, as DNA: TGTGCCAGCAGCTTTCGGGGCAATGAGCAGTTCTTC.

Comment on this clonotype: This could be a read error, since a much larger clone is one nucleotide away. This chain links TRBV5-1 with TRBJ2-5, with 7 bases matching TRBD2. Germline-derived CDR1 and CDR2 are SGHRS and YFSETQ. The CDR3 has 14 residues. V dropped 0 bases and J dropped 5; count of bases not matched to a gene: 4. The CDR3 loop reads CASSLGLADETQYF. Here the CDR3 DNA reads TGCGCCAGCAGCTTGGGACTAGCTGATGAGACCCAGTACTTC.